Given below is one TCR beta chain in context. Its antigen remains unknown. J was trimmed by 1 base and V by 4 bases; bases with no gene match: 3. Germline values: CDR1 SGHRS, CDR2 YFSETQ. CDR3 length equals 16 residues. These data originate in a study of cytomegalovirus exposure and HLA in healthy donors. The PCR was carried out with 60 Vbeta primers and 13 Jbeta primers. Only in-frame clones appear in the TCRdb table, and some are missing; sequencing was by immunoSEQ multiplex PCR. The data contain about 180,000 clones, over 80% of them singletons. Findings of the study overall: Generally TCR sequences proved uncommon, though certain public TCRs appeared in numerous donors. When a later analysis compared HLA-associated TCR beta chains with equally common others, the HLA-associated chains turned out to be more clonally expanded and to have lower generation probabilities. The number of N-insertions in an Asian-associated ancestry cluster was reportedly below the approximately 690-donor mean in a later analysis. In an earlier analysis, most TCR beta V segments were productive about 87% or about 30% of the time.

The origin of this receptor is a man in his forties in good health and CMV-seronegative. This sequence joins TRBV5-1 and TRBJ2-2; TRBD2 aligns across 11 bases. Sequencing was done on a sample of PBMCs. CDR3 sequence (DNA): TGCGCCAGCAGCCTCGGGACTAGCGGGAACACCGGGGAGCTGTTTTTT. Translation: CASSLGTSGNTGELFF.